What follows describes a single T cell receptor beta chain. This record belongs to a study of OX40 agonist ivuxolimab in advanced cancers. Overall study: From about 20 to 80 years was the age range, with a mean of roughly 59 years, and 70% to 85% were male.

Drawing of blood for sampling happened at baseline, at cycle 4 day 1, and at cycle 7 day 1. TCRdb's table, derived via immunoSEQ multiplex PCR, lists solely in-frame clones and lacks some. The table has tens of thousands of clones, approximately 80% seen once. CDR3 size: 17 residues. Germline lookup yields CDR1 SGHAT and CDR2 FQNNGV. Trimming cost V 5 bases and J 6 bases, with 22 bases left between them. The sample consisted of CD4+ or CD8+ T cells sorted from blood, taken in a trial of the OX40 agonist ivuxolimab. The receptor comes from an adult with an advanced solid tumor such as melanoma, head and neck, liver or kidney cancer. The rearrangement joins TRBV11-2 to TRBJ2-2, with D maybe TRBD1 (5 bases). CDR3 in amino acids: CASSPGLRQGHAGELFF. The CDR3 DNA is TGTGCCAGCAGCCCCGGGTTGAGGCAGGGCCACGCCGGGGAGCTGTTTTTT.